A single sample is the source of the 9 T cell receptor beta chains below, sequenced in a study of T-cell reconstitution after alpha-beta-depleted transplantation in children. A TCRbeta library incorporating unique molecular identifiers was prepared. Via MiXCR, TCRdb re-called the PCR reads, giving one row per CDR3 protein. Of around 200,000 distinct CDR3 sequences listed, 11% were seen once; the top ten hold 28%. The sample in question was PBMCs, obtained before TCRalphabeta/CD19-depleted stem cell transplant. These receptors originate from a child younger than two with acute myeloid leukemia, due to receive a stem cell transplant.

The rearrangement joins TRBV7-9 to TRBJ1-5; D is undetermined. This CDR3 contains 15 residues. Trimming removed 5 bases from V and 3 bases from J, with 14 bases in between. CDR1 and CDR2 from the germline V gene are SEHNR and FQNEAQ (reference sequence). CDR3 in DNA: TGTGCCAGCAGCCTCTTTGACGGCCCCAATCAGCCCCAGCATTTT. It specifies CASSLFDGPNQPQHF.

Many counts were recorded for this clonotype. V and J are TRBV2 and TRBJ1-5; D is unclear. CDR3 length: 14 residues. From germline, CDR1 is SNHLY and CDR2 FYNNEI. Trimming removed 1 base at V and 0 bases at J, with 4 bases between. CDR3 in amino acids: CASSEGSSNQPQHF. CDR3 DNA: TGTGCCAGCAGTGAAGGCAGTAGCAATCAGCCCCAGCATTTT.

This clonotype was observed at least ten times. The chain's CDR3 is CASSHPGTTDTQYF. Here the CDR3 DNA reads TGTGCCAGCAGCCATCCCGGGACCACAGATACGCAGTATTTT. The rearrangement uses TRBV4-2 and TRBJ2-3; the D gene could be TRBD1 or TRBD2 (5 bases each). The CDR3 length is 14 residues. Between the trimmed V and J ends, which lost 3 bases and 2 bases, there was a span of 9 bases. From germline, CDR1 is LGHNA and CDR2 YNFKEQ.

This clonotype was seen only once. A much larger clone sits a single nucleotide away, making a read error possible. The CDR3 does not end in the conserved phenylalanine or tryptophan, so this is likely a read error. This chain links TRBV5-1 with TRBJ2-1; D is ambiguous. V dropped 3 bases and J dropped 4 bases, with 8 bases sitting between them. This CDR3 contains 13 residues. Per germline, CDR1 SGHRS and CDR2 YFSETQ. The CDR3 spells CASSWDTYNEQFI. The CDR3 DNA sequence: TGCGCCAGCAGCTGGGATACATACAATGAGCAGTTCATC.

This clonotype occurred a few times. The chain combines TRBV4-3 with TRBJ1-4, with D perhaps matching TRBD1 (6 bases). V was cut by 3 bases and J by 10 bases, with 9 bases left in between. CDR1 and CDR2 (germline): LGHNA, YSLEER. The CDR3 totals 12 residues. The CDR3: CASSHRGGKLFF. CDR3 DNA sequence: TGCGCCAGCAGCCATAGGGGGGGAAAACTGTTTTTT.

Ten or more counts support this clonotype. The V gene is TRBV3-1, the J gene TRBJ2-5; either TRBD1 or TRBD2 may fit D (5 bases each). The CDR3 runs 16 residues. The ends were cut back, 4 bases at V and 5 bases at J, with 20 bases in the middle. Germline CDR1 LGHDT, CDR2 YNNKEL (reference sequence). CDR3 bases: TGTGCCAGCAGCCCGGGACCCATGCACGTGGGGGAGACCCAGTACTTC. Translating it yields CASSPGPMHVGETQYF.

Many counts were recorded for this clonotype. This chain joins TRBV3-1 and TRBJ2-3; D perhaps matches TRBD2 (6 bases). CDR3 size: 14 residues. V was pared by 4 bases and J by 4 bases, with 12 bases between. The germline V gene encodes CDR1 LGHDT and CDR2 YNNKEL (reference sequence). CDR3 in DNA: TGTGCCAGCAGCCGTTCCGGGAGCGCAGATACGCAGTATTTT. The encoded protein is CASSRSGSADTQYF.

In this sample, this clonotype turned up many times. The genes are TRBV4-1 and TRBJ2-3; TRBD2 matches 8 bases. The V and J ends lost 1 base and 4 bases, in that order; junction bases with no gene match: 1. Germline V lookup: CDR1 MGHRA, CDR2 YSYEKL. There are 14 residues in the CDR3. The CDR3 is CASSQAGGPDTQYF. CDR3 in DNA: TGCGCCAGCAGCCAAGCGGGAGGGCCAGATACGCAGTATTTT.

This clonotype came up many times. The chain employs TRBV5-4 and TRBJ2-1; D is unresolved. Trimming removed 4 bases from V and 2 bases from J, with 13 bases in between. This CDR3 region has 15 residues. From germline, CDR1 is SGHNT and CDR2 YYREEE (reference sequence). CDR3 protein: CASSTPATPYNEQFF. The CDR3 DNA is TGTGCCAGCAGCACCCCAGCGACCCCCTACAATGAGCAGTTCTTC.